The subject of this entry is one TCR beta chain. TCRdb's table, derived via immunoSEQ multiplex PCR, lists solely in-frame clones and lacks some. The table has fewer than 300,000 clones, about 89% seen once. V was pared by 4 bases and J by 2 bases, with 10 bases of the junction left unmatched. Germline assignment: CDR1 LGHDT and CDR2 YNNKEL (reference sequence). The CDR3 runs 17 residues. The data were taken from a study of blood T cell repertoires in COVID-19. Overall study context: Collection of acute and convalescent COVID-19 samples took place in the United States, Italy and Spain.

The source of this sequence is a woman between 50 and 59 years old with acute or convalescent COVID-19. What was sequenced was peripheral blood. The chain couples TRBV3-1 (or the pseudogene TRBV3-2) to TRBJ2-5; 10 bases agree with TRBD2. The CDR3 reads CASSPVVLAGLQETQYF. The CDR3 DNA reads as TGTGCCAGCAGCCCAGTAGTACTAGCGGGGTTACAAGAGACCCAGTACTTC.